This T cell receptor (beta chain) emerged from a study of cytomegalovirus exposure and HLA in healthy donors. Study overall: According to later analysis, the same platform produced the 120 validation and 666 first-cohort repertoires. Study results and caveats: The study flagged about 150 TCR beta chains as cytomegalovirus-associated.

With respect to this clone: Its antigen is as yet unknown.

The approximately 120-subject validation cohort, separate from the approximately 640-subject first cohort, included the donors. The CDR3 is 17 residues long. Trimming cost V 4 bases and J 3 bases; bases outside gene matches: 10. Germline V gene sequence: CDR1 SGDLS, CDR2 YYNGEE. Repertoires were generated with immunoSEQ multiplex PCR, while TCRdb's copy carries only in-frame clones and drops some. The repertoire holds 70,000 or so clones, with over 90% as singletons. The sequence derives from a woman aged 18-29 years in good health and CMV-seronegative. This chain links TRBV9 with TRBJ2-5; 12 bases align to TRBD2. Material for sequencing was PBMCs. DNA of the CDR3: TGTGCCAGCAGCACCGGAAGCAGGACTAGCGGGGAAGAGACCCAGTACTTC. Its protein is CASSTGSRTSGEETQYF.